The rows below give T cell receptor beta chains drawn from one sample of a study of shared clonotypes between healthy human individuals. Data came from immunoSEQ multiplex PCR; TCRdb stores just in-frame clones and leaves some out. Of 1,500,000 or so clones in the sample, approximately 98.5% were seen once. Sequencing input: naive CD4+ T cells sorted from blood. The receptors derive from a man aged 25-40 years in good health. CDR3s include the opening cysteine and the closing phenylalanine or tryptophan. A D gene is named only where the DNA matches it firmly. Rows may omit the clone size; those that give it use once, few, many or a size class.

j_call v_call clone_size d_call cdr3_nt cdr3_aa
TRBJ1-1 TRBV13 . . TGTGCCAGCAGCTTAGTGGGGCGAGTCACTGAAGCTTTCTTT CASSLVGRVTEAFF
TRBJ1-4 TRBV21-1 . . TGTGCCAGGGTGGGACGGCAACTACATGAAAAACTGTTTTTT CARVGRQLHEKLFF
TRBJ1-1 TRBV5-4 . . TGTGCCAGCAGCTTTACTCTCGGGGTGAACACTGAAGCTTTCTTT CASSFTLGVNTEAFF
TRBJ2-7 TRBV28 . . TGTGCCAGCAGTTTGGCAAATTCGCGCTCGCTGTACGAGCAGTACTTC CASSLANSRSLYEQYF
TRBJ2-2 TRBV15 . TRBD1 TGTGCCACCAGCAGAGTTGGCAGGGGGTTGGACACCGGGGAGCTGTTTTTT CATSRVGRGLDTGELFF
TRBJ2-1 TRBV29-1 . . TGCAGCGCCCAGGTAGGGAGGGGGCAATACAATGAGCAGTTCTTC CSAQVGRGQYNEQFF
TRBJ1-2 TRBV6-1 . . TGTGCCAGCAGTGAAGCGCGTTACTATGGCTACACCTTC CASSEARYYGYTF
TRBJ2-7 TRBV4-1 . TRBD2 TGCGCCAGCAGCCAATTTAGCGGGAGCTCCTACGAGCAGTACTTC CASSQFSGSSYEQYF
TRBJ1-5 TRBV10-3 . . TGTGCCATCAGTGACCCCCGGTACAATCAGCCCCAGCATTTT CAISDPRYNQPQHF
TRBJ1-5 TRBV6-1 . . TGTGCCAGCAGTGAAGGGGGGCTCGGTGGTCAGCCCCAGCATTTT CASSEGGLGGQPQHF
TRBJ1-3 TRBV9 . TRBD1 TGTGCCAGCAGCGTAGACGCAGGGGGCCACTCTGGAAACACCATATATTTT CASSVDAGGHSGNTIYF
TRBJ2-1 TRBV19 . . TGTGCCAGTAGTATCCCCATGAGAAATGAGCAGTTCTTC CASSIPMRNEQFF
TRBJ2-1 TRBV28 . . TGTGCCAGCACCAACAACTGGAATGAGCAGTTCTTC CASTNNWNEQFF
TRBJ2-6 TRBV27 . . TGTGCCAGCAGTTTATCGATTCGCCAGGCTGGGGCCAACGTCCTGACTTTC CASSLSIRQAGANVLTF
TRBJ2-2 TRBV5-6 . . TGTGCCAGCAGCTTAAGGAGTATAAGGGGAAGGGAGCTGTTTTTT CASSLRSIRGRELFF
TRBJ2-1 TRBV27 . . TGTGCCAGCAGTTTACTAGTTAGCTTGGGGATATACAATGAGCAGTTCTTC CASSLLVSLGIYNEQFF
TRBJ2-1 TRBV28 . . TGTGCCAGCAGTCTCAATGAGCAGTTCTTC CASSLNEQFF
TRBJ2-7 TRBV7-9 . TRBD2 TGTGCCAGCAGCCGTCCAAGCGGGAGTCTATACGAGCAGTACTTC CASSRPSGSLYEQYF
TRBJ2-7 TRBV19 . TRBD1 TGTGCCAGTAGACGGGACAGCTTAACCTACGAGCAGTACTTC CASRRDSLTYEQYF
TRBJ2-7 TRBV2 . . TGTGCCAGCAGTCCCCCGGGACTGGGCTACGAGCAGTACTTC CASSPPGLGYEQYF
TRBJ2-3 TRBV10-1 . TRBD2 TGCGCCAGCAAGCGGGAGGGCACAGATACGCAGTATTTT CASKREGTDTQYF
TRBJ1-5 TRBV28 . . TGTGCCAGCAGTTTATTAGTGGCAGGCGGAGATCAGCCCCAGCATTTT CASSLLVAGGDQPQHF
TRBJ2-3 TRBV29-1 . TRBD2 TGCAGCGTTCCCAGGGTGGCGGGAGCCCCAGATACGCAGTATTTT CSVPRVAGAPDTQYF
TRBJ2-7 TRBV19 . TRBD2 TGTGCCAGTAGTCCACTAGCGGGAGGGCGTTCCTCCGAGCAGTACTTC CASSPLAGGRSSEQYF
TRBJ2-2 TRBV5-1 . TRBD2 TGCGCCAGCAGCTTGATCAGCGGGAGTGATATCGGGGAGCTGTTTTTT CASSLISGSDIGELFF
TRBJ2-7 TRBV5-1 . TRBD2 TGCGCCAGCAGACGGAATAGCGGGGACGCCTCCTACGAGCAGTACTTC CASRRNSGDASYEQYF
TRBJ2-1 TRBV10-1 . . TGCGCCAGCAGTGAGTCCGGTGGGCTTGAGCAGTTCTTC CASSESGGLEQFF
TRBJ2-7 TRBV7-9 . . TGTGCCAGCGCAAACCGGGACCCGGGGGCATACGAGCAGTACTTC CASANRDPGAYEQYF
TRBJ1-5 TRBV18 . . TGTGCCAGCTCACCACCGGGTGAAGTTCGACAGCCCCAGCATTTT CASSPPGEVRQPQHF
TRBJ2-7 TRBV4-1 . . TGCGCCAGCAGCCAAGATCCCCGAACCGACGAGCAGTACTTC CASSQDPRTDEQYF
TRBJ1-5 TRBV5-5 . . TGTGCCAGCAGCCGGACAGACCTCAATCAGCCCCAGCATTTT CASSRTDLNQPQHF
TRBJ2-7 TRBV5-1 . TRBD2 TGCGCCAGCAGCCCGGGACTAGCGGGGCTTTCCTACGAGCAGTACTTC CASSPGLAGLSYEQYF
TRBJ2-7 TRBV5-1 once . TGCGCCAGCAGCCTGGTGAGCCGAGCCTACGAGCAGTACTTC CASSLVSRAYEQYF
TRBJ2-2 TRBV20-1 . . TGCAGTGCGAGACTTACCGGGGAGCTGTTTTTT CSARLTGELFF
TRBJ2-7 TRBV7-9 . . TGTGCCAGCACCTTAGGCAACTCCCGCTCCTACGAGCAGTACTTC CASTLGNSRSYEQYF
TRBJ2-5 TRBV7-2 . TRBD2 TGTGCCAGCAGCTCACCCCGGGAGGGCCGTTTTGAGACCCAGTACTTC CASSSPREGRFETQYF
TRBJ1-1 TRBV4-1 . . TGCGCCAGCAGCCACCTTTCCATAGGGACTGAAGCTTTCTTT CASSHLSIGTEAFF
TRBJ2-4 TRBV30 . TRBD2 TGTGCCTTGACCACTAGCGGGAGGGCCTTTCGAAACATTCAGTACTTC CALTTSGRAFRNIQYF
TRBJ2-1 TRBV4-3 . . TGCGCCAGCAGCCAAGGGACCTACAATGAGCAGTTCTTC CASSQGTYNEQFF
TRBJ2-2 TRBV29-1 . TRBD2 TGCAGCGTTGGTGGGACTAGTGGCACCGGGGAGCTGTTTTTT CSVGGTSGTGELFF
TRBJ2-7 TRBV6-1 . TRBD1 TGTGCCAGCAGGGACGGACAGGGAGGCTACGAGCAGTACTTC CASRDGQGGYEQYF
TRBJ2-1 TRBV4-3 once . TGCGCCAGCAGCCATCGAAAAGGACTGAAAAATGAGCAGTTCTTC CASSHRKGLKNEQFF
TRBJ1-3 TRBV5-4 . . TGTGCCAGCAGCGCCGGACAGCCTGGAAACACCATATATTTT CASSAGQPGNTIYF
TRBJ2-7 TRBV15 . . TGTGCCACCGGCCAGGCCTACTCCTACGAGCAGTACTTC CATGQAYSYEQYF
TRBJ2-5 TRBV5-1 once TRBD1 TGCGCCAGCAGCTTGGCCGGGACAGCTGAAGAGACCCAGTACTTC CASSLAGTAEETQYF
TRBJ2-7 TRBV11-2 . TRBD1 TGTGCCAGCAGCTCCATGAGGGACAGTGGCTACGAGCAGTACTTC CASSSMRDSGYEQYF
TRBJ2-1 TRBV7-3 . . TGTGCCAGCAGCTTATTGGTGACACATGAGCAGTTCTTC CASSLLVTHEQFF
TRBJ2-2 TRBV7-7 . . TGTGCTAGCAGCACCCAGTACACCGGGGAGCTGTTTTTT CASSTQYTGELFF
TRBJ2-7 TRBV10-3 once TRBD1 TGTGCCATCAGTGACCAGGAGACAGGGGCCTACGAGCAGTACTTC CAISDQETGAYEQYF
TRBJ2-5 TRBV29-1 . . TGCAGCGTTGAAGAGGGCAGGCAAGAGACCCAGTACTTC CSVEEGRQETQYF
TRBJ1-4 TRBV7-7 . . TGTGCTAGCAGCTTATCGGGACTCTCAAATGAAAAACTGTTTTTT CASSLSGLSNEKLFF
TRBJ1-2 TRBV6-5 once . TGTGCCAGCACTCCCGGGGGCGCCTATGGCTACACCTTC CASTPGGAYGYTF
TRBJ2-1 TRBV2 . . TGTGCCAGCAGTGTAGACTTGAGCTCCTACAATGAGCAGTTCTTC CASSVDLSSYNEQFF
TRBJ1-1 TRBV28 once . TGTGCCAGCAGTAGGCTAGAAAGGACTGAAGCTTTCTTT CASSRLERTEAFF
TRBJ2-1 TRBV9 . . TGTGCCAGCAGCGTAGGTTGGACCTACAATGAGCAGTTCTTC CASSVGWTYNEQFF
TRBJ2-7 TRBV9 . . TGTGCCAGCAGCGTAGCTACGGGGGGACAGAGCTCCTACGAGCAGTACTTC CASSVATGGQSSYEQYF